This is a list of T cell receptor beta chains from one sample in a study of OX40 agonist ivuxolimab in advanced cancers. Sequencing was performed with immunoSEQ multiplex PCR; in TCRdb, only in-frame clones are kept and a portion is missing. There are around 30,000 clones in the sample; about nine tenths occur only once, and 4% to 5% lies in the top ten. This specimen was CD4+ or CD8+ T cells sorted from blood, taken in a trial of the OX40 agonist ivuxolimab. The receptors derive from an adult with an advanced solid tumor such as melanoma, head and neck, liver or kidney cancer. Each CDR3 is given with its conserved first and last residue. D genes are given only for firm matches. Clone size is stated in some rows and not others, as once, few, many or a class when expanded.

v_gene: TRBV6-6
j_gene: TRBJ1-4
d_gene: -
abundance: -
CDR3nt: TGTGCCAGCAGTTACTCTGGCCTACCTAATGAAAAACTGTTTTTT
CDR3aa: CASSYSGLPNEKLFF

v_gene: TRBV7-3
j_gene: TRBJ2-2
d_gene: TRBD1
abundance: -
CDR3nt: TGTGCCAGCAGCCTCGGGACAGGGGGAGGCGGGGAGCTGTTTTTT
CDR3aa: CASSLGTGGGGELFF

v_gene: TRBV20-1
j_gene: TRBJ2-7
d_gene: TRBD1
abundance: -
CDR3nt: TGCAGTGCCACCGGGGGGGACAGGGGAGTCTTC
CDR3aa: CSATGGDRGVF

v_gene: TRBV9
j_gene: TRBJ2-3
d_gene: TRBD1
abundance: -
CDR3nt: TGTGCCAGCAGCGTAGTCGCCACAGGGGGCACAGATACGCAGTATTTT
CDR3aa: CASSVVATGGTDTQYF

v_gene: TRBV6-5
j_gene: TRBJ2-5
d_gene: -
abundance: -
CDR3nt: TGTGCCAGCAGTAGAGGTAGCCAAGAGACCCAGTACTTC
CDR3aa: CASSRGSQETQYF

v_gene: TRBV6-1
j_gene: TRBJ2-5
d_gene: TRBD1
abundance: -
CDR3nt: TGTGCCAGCAGTGACGGGACAGGGTATGGGACCCAGTACTTC
CDR3aa: CASSDGTGYGTQYF

v_gene: TRBV6-1
j_gene: TRBJ2-1
d_gene: TRBD2
abundance: -
CDR3nt: TGTGCCAGCAGTGAAGTGGAGGCTAGCGGGCGCAATGAGCAGTTCTTC
CDR3aa: CASSEVEASGRNEQFF

v_gene: TRBV20-1
j_gene: TRBJ2-7
d_gene: -
abundance: -
CDR3nt: TGCAGTGCTAGAGGCTCCTACGAGCAGTACTTC
CDR3aa: CSARGSYEQYF

v_gene: TRBV18
j_gene: TRBJ2-7
d_gene: TRBD1
abundance: -
CDR3nt: TGTGCCAGCTCACGAGAGACTCCGGGACAGGGCCCCTACGAGCAGTACTTC
CDR3aa: CASSRETPGQGPYEQYF

v_gene: TRBV18
j_gene: TRBJ2-2
d_gene: -
abundance: -
CDR3nt: TGTGCCAGCTCACCAAGGGACCCGAACACCGGGGAGCTGTTTTTT
CDR3aa: CASSPRDPNTGELFF

v_gene: TRBV4-3
j_gene: TRBJ2-1
d_gene: TRBD1
abundance: -
CDR3nt: TGCGCCAGCAGTCTCACAGGTCCTGGGACAGGTGGTTGGCATGAGCAGTTCTTC
CDR3aa: CASSLTGPGTGGWHEQFF

v_gene: TRBV5-1
j_gene: TRBJ2-1
d_gene: -
abundance: -
CDR3nt: TGCGCCAGCAGATATACCGGGAGCTCCTACAATGAGCAGTTCTTC
CDR3aa: CASRYTGSSYNEQFF

v_gene: TRBV6-5
j_gene: TRBJ2-2
d_gene: -
abundance: -
CDR3nt: TGTGCCAGCAGTTACTCCTACCAAGGGGTTGGCGGGGAGCTGTTTTTT
CDR3aa: CASSYSYQGVGGELFF

v_gene: TRBV6-1
j_gene: TRBJ1-2
d_gene: -
abundance: -
CDR3nt: TGTGCCAGCAAGCAGGGCCCGCTTAGTGGCTACACCTTC
CDR3aa: CASKQGPLSGYTF

v_gene: TRBV2
j_gene: TRBJ1-2
d_gene: -
abundance: -
CDR3nt: TGTGCCAGCAGTGTGGGCATTCTCTATGGCTACACCTTC
CDR3aa: CASSVGILYGYTF

v_gene: TRBV30
j_gene: TRBJ1-1
d_gene: TRBD1
abundance: -
CDR3nt: TGTGCCTGGAGTGGAGTGACAGGGGGAACTATGAACACTGAAGCTTTCTTT
CDR3aa: CAWSGVTGGTMNTEAFF

v_gene: TRBV5-1
j_gene: TRBJ2-5
d_gene: -
abundance: -
CDR3nt: TGCGCCAGCAGCACAAGGGTCGAGGAGACCCAGTACTTC
CDR3aa: CASSTRVEETQYF

v_gene: TRBV6-6
j_gene: TRBJ2-1
d_gene: -
abundance: -
CDR3nt: TGTGCCAGCAGTCGCCTGGGGAGTTTCTACAATGAGCAGTTCTTC
CDR3aa: CASSRLGSFYNEQFF

v_gene: TRBV28
j_gene: TRBJ2-2
d_gene: -
abundance: once
CDR3nt: TGTGCCAGCAGTTTTTCCGGGACAAGGGGTACCGGGGAGCTGTTTTTT
CDR3aa: CASSFSGTRGTGELFF

v_gene: TRBV28
j_gene: TRBJ2-3
d_gene: TRBD1
abundance: once
CDR3nt: TGTGCCAGCAGAAGGACAGGGTACCCAGATACGCAGTATTTT
CDR3aa: CASRRTGYPDTQYF

v_gene: TRBV7-9
j_gene: TRBJ2-3
d_gene: -
abundance: -
CDR3nt: TGTGCCAGCAGCTTAGGACAGCTAGAGGATACGCAGTATTTT
CDR3aa: CASSLGQLEDTQYF

v_gene: TRBV27
j_gene: TRBJ2-7
d_gene: TRBD1
abundance: -
CDR3nt: TGTGCCAGCAGTTGGGACAGGGAAGGTAGCGAGCAGTACTTC
CDR3aa: CASSWDREGSEQYF

v_gene: TRBV4-1
j_gene: TRBJ2-6
d_gene: TRBD1
abundance: -
CDR3nt: TGCGCCAGCAGCCAGGGGACAGGGGGCCCTGGGGCCAACGTCCTGACTTTC
CDR3aa: CASSQGTGGPGANVLTF

v_gene: TRBV18
j_gene: TRBJ2-6
d_gene: -
abundance: -
CDR3nt: TGTGCCAGCTCACCTAACGAGGGTGGGGCCTCTGGGGCCAACGTCCTGACTTTC
CDR3aa: CASSPNEGGASGANVLTF

v_gene: TRBV9
j_gene: TRBJ2-7
d_gene: -
abundance: -
CDR3nt: TGTGCCAGCAGCGAGGGTATAAGCTCCTACGAGCAGTACTTC
CDR3aa: CASSEGISSYEQYF

v_gene: TRBV4-1
j_gene: TRBJ2-7
d_gene: -
abundance: -
CDR3nt: TGCGCCAGCAGCCAAGATAGGGGAACAGGGAGGGGTTTGTGGTCCTACGAGCAGTACTTC
CDR3aa: CASSQDRGTGRGLWSYEQYF

v_gene: TRBV5-6
j_gene: TRBJ2-2
d_gene: -
abundance: -
CDR3nt: TGTGCCAGCAGCTTGGGAGGGGGCACCGGGGAGCTGTTTTTT
CDR3aa: CASSLGGGTGELFF